This T cell receptor (beta chain) was identified during a study of cytomegalovirus exposure and HLA in healthy donors (dated by TCRdb to 2015 to 2018). About the study as a whole: According to an earlier analysis of several hundred of the donors, roughly 180 million T cells yielded 117 million unique TCR beta sequences and 276 Gb of sequence data. To decide whether each TCR beta V gene segment behaved as functional or pseudogenic, an earlier analysis of fewer than 750 of the donors relied on high-throughput TCR beta sequencing. Donor age, sex, ethnicity and CMV serostatus were compiled together with the repertoire data. Both class I and class II loci were covered by HLA typing, at four-digit resolution. Typing coverage varied by locus: roughly 629-630 donors for A, B, C, DRB1 and DQB1; roughly 500 for DQA1; about 600 for DPA1; fewer than 480 for DPB1. The study combined high-throughput TCR immunosequencing, statistical association of individual TCRs with disease status, and machine learning to predict cytomegalovirus infection status. In a later genetic analysis, genome-wide SNP genotypes for 398 of the 666 donors were used, and that subset was treated as a discovery cohort. A separate validation cohort of 90 to 150 different subjects was used in addition to the approximately 700-subject first cohort. An early release covering roughly 580 HLA-typed donors comprised about 320 gigabases of sequencing data and around 80 million unique TCR sequences. Every discovery cohort repertoire had been produced on one sequencing platform. The T cell repertoires of under 700 subjects were profiled by immunosequencing and related to cytomegalovirus serostatus. The study aimed to test whether signatures of past pathogen exposure could be identified by cataloging public T cell receptors. Across about 380 genotyped donors of the cohort, an average of about 240,000 unique TCR beta nucleotide sequences per donor were sequenced, and roughly 18% of those sequences were non-productive. Because of strong linkage in the cohort, a handful of DR-DQ haplotypes were treated as single units for association and clustering. A later analysis re-examined previously published TCR beta repertoires from around 670 donors and added high-resolution HLA genotyping to investigate patterns of TCR occurrence. Of the roughly 400 genotyped donors, approximately 83% fell in the genetic ancestry cluster associated with self-reported Caucasian donors. In the later analysis, no new phenotypic data were used to find candidate immune exposures; instead, reliance was placed on TCR beta sequences and their occurrence across donors. Points the paper makes about the study in general: The cohort was sequenced for TCR beta chains only, and without alpha or paired-chain data the features that could be detected were limited. A later genetic analysis reported fewer N-insertions in productive TCRs among donors in an Asian-associated ancestry cluster than the roughly 650-donor mean. Cytomegalovirus status was reported to be diagnosed by the classifier with high specificity and sensitivity in both the original and validation cohorts. A further reported finding was that TCR beta sequences accurately predicted the HLA-A and HLA-B alleles for most subjects in the first cohort. Most CMV-associated TCR beta chains appeared to be HLA-restricted in a later analysis, and the HLA associations seemed to be driven largely by CMV exposure. Specific HLA alleles were associated with 15,000 to 20,000 TCR beta sequences at a false discovery rate of 0.05 in a later analysis. Correlated functional status among segregating V segments might reflect linkage disequilibrium, but an unknown experimental factor could not be ruled out. Because HLA typing was unavailable for some donors at each locus, only the typed subset was used in association tests. Most TCR sequences were observed very rarely across donors, whereas some public TCRs were present in many individuals. Assigning TCR associations to individual alleles was difficult when HLA alleles, especially DR and DQ, strongly co-occurred. In a later genetic analysis, a missense DCLRE1C variant was associated with V-gene and J-gene trimming of TCR beta chains, and the association was replicated in an independent cohort. For the cohort, immune exposure information was limited to CMV serostatus. In a later analysis, TCR association rates were found to vary across HLA loci, with the most associated TCRs seen for DRB1 alleles and the fewest for HLA-C alleles. Broadly in line with IMGT annotations, most TCR beta V segments showed up in productive rearrangements about 90% or about 30% of the time in an earlier analysis of around 550 of the donors. A later analysis found that HLA-associated TCR beta chains were more clonally expanded and had lower generation probabilities than equally common non-associated chains. According to the authors, the approach could potentially be generalized to other disease states and immunological phenotypes. Some IMGT-functional V segments, including TRBV6-2 and TRBV6-3, could not be distinguished by the 87-base-pair reads and were therefore excluded. A cluster of highly shared sequence variants was judged likely to be a technical artifact of the sequencing pipeline. The earlier analysis of some 540 of the donors excluded approximately 15 rarely observed V segments, including chromosome 9 orphons, because counts were too low. A few of the identified cytomegalovirus-associated TCR beta chains were confirmed in vitro to be specific for cytomegalovirus antigens. In the study, around 150 TCR beta chains were listed as associated with cytomegalovirus. Roughly uniform sequencing depth across donors was assumed in presence/absence analyses, although this assumption may not hold. Several of the top co-occurrence clusters appeared to be linked to parvovirus B19, influenza, CMV and Epstein-Barr virus, according to a later analysis.

The trim is 6 bases for V and 10 bases for J, with a gap of 16 bases between the germline ends. The CDR3 sequence holds 13 residues, the cysteine and phenylalanine included. Only CDR3 DNA is held: 39 bases, read in frame from base 1. CDR1 and CDR2 were assigned from the germline V gene as MRHNA and SNTAGT. Libraries were constructed by the immunoSEQ multiplex PCR assay. For the multiplex PCR, a mixture combining 60 forward primers for TCR Vbeta segments and 13 reverse primers for TCR Jbeta segments was used. The CDR3 region of rearranged TCR beta genes was amplified from genomic DNA by a multiplex PCR assay. On the Illumina HiSeq System, the amplified TCR beta libraries were sequenced as 87-base-pair reads. As for how the authors treated the data: A later analysis tallied roughly 78 million unique TCR beta chains across the 650 to 750 repertoires, and about 10 million of those chains were shared by two or more donors. To remove PCR and sequencing errors, raw reads were error-corrected and collapsed into unique sequences using a nearest-neighbor algorithm that merged closely related sequences. V, D and J gene segments were assigned by aligning CDR3 sequences to IMGT reference sequences. For a sequence to be retained, a match of at least six nucleotides to both a V gene segment and a J gene segment was required. A rearrangement was called productive if the CDR3 had no stop codons and remained in frame with V and J, and every other rearrangement was called non-productive. Following IMGT convention, CDR3 was defined as the stretch from the second conserved V-encoded cysteine to the conserved J-encoded phenylalanine. In an earlier analysis of some 550 of the donors, sequences lacking an unambiguous match to a single V gene segment were excluded. An earlier analysis of approximately 590 of the donors classified V segments as functional when productive rearrangements were above 56.7% and as segregating when the standard deviation between donors was above 5%. To diagnose cytomegalovirus status from the catalog of TCR beta chain sequences, a statistical classification framework was built. In a later analysis, TCR nucleotide sequences were compared against IMGT/GENE-DB human TR gene sequences so that V and J genes could be assigned. A later analysis assigned CDR3 sequences and most-parsimonious VDJ recombination scenarios with the TCRdist pipeline. In a later analysis, each TCR beta chain was defined by its CDR3 amino acid sequence together with its V-gene family, and reads without a unique V-gene family were excluded. To address suspected cross-contamination and a sequencing artifact, a later analysis removed a few hundred highly shared, low-generation-probability nucleotide sequences. For each public chain, a later analysis derived a clonal expansion index from normalized ranks of inferred template counts within each repertoire. In a later analysis, generation probabilities were computed with a VDJ recombination model fitted to out-of-frame rearrangements, and the resulting probabilities were checked against IGoR. In a later analysis, hypergeometric tests were used to score TCR-TCR, TCR-HLA and TCR-CMV co-occurrence, with a repertoire-size bias correction applied to TCR pairs. A later analysis estimated false discovery rates by permuting HLA or CMV assignments 20 times. In a later analysis, co-occurring TCRs were grouped with DBSCAN, and TCRdist sequence similarity was added when clustering was performed within HLA-allele-positive subsets. Repertoires with fewer than 30,000 or more than 120,000 public chains were left out of co-occurrence clustering, as were roughly five repertoires with anomalous nucleotide sharing. Not all clones reach the TCRdb copy of this immuneACCESS table, which keeps in-frame sequences only. Checked studies attribute under half of the gap to unresolved V genes and leave the rest unexplained. V and J calls and clone size follow that table, whereas D and trimming were derived from the DNA. The sample table contains approximately 140,000 clones; only one count was recorded for 55% to 80% of them. The top ten constitute around 14% of the sample.

The cohort comprised more than 550 healthy bone marrow donors. All cohort members were sampled while nominally healthy, although unrecorded immune exposures were likely present. CMV serostatus was positive for about 300 and negative for about 55% of the 666 cohort members, and was not recorded for this donor. A peripheral blood sample was provided by each donor, and peripheral blood mononuclear cells were used for TCR beta sequencing. Genomic DNA extraction from the blood cell samples was performed with the Qiagen DNeasy Blood Extraction Kit. This clone has just a few counts. The antigen it binds to is not known. Base quality data are lacking; no much larger clone is found one base away.

The chain joins TRBV6-4 to TRBJ2-1; TRBD2 might be the D gene, on 6 matching bases. This clonotype was sampled from a human donor in good health. Sequencing was carried out using PBMCs. The CDR3 amino acid sequence is: CASSRDSTAEQFF. The nucleotides are TGTGCCAGCAGCCGGGACTCGACCGCAGAGCAGTTCTTC.